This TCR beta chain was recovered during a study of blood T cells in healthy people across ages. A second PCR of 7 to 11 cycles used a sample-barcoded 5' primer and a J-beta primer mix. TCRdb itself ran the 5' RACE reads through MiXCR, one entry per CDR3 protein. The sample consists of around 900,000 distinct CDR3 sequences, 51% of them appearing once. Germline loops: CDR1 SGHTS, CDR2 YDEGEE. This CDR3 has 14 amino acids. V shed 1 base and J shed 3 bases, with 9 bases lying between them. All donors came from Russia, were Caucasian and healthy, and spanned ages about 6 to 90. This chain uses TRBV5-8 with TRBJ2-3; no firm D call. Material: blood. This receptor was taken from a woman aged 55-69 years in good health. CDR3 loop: CASSLLVSTDTQYF. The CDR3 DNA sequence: TGTGCCAGCAGCTTGTTGGTTTCTACAGATACGCAGTATTTT. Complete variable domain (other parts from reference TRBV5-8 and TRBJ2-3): EAGVTQSPTHLIKTRGQQATLRCSPISGHTSVYWYQQALGLGLQFLLWYDEGEERNRGNFPPRFSGRQFPNYSSELNVNALELEDSALYLCASSLLVSTDTQYFGPGTRLTVL.